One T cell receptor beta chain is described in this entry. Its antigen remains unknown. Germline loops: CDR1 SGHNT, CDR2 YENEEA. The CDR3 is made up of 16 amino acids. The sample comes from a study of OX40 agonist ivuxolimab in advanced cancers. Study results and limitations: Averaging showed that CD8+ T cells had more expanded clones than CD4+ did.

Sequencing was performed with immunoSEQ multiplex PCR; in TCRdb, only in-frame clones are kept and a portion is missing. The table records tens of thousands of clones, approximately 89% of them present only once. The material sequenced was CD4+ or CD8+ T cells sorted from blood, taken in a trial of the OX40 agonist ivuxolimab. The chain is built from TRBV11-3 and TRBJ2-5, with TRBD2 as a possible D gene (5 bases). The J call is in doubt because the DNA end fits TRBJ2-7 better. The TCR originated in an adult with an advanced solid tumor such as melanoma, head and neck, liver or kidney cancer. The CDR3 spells CASSLVVDGVPYEQYF. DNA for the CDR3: TGTGCCAGCAGCTTAGTGGTGGACGGGGTCCCCTACGAGCAGTACTTC.